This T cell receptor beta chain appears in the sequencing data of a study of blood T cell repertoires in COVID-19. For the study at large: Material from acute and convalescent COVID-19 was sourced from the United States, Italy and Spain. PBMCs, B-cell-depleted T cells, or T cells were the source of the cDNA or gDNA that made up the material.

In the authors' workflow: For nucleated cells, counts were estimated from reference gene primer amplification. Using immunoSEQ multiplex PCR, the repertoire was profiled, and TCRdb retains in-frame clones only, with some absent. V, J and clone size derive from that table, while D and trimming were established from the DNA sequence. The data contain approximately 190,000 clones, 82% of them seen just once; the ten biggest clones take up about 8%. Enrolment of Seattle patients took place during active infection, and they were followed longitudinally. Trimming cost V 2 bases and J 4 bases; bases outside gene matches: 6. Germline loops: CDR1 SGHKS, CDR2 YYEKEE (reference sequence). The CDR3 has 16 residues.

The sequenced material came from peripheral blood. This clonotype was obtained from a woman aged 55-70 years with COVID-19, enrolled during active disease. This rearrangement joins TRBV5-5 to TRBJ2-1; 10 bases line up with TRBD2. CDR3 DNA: TGTGCCAGCAGCTTTTGGCTAGCGGGAGCTTACAATGAGCAGTTCTTC. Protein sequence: CASSFWLAGAYNEQFF.